These T cell receptor beta chains were read from a single sample in a study of STAT5B mutations in CD4+ large granular lymphocyte leukemia. TCRdb's copy holds only in-frame clones and misses some; the assay was immunoSEQ multiplex PCR. Of some 30,000 clones listed, approximately 80% were seen once; the top ten hold around 0.99%. The sample taken for sequencing was CD4+ T cells from blood buffy coats. Source of these receptors: a human donor in good health. Each CDR3 is given with its conserved first and last residue. Fields, in order: clone size, V gene, J gene, D gene, CDR3 protein, CDR3 DNA. A D gene is named only where the DNA matches it firmly. The listing skips clone size in some rows; elsewhere it reads once, few, many or a size class.

size: few; V: TRBV11-2; J: TRBJ1-1; D: .; CDR3: CASSTSPPRNTEAFF; DNA: TGTGCCAGCAGCACATCTCCCCCGAGGAACACTGAAGCTTTCTTT
size: .; V: TRBV7-2; J: TRBJ2-2; D: .; CDR3: CASSPTLDLTGELFF; DNA: TGTGCCAGCAGCCCCACGCTGGACCTCACCGGGGAGCTGTTTTTT
size: .; V: TRBV30; J: TRBJ2-5; D: .; CDR3: CAWKRGGQETQYF; DNA: TGTGCCTGGAAACGAGGGGGGCAAGAGACCCAGTACTTC
size: once; V: TRBV7-2; J: TRBJ1-4; D: .; CDR3: CASSLVAGANEKLFF; DNA: TGTGCCAGCAGCTTAGTGGCAGGGGCTAATGAAAAACTGTTTTTT
size: .; V: TRBV18; J: TRBJ2-1; D: .; CDR3: CASSPGPGRNEQFF; DNA: TGTGCCAGCTCACCCGGACCAGGACGGAATGAGCAGTTCTTC
size: .; V: TRBV5-1; J: TRBJ1-3; D: .; CDR3: CASTRDLGGNTIYF; DNA: TGCGCCAGCACACGGGATTTAGGGGGAAACACCATATATTTT
size: .; V: TRBV5-5; J: TRBJ2-5; D: .; CDR3: CASSLAVGRETQYF; DNA: TGTGCCAGCAGCTTGGCGGTGGGTCGGGAGACCCAGTACTTC
size: .; V: TRBV18; J: TRBJ2-6; D: .; CDR3: CASSLSGANVLTF; DNA: TGTGCCAGCTCACTCTCTGGGGCCAACGTCCTGACTTTC
size: once; V: TRBV20-1; J: TRBJ2-3; D: .; CDR3: CSAIRDTQYF; DNA: TGCAGTGCCATCCGGGATACGCAGTATTTT
size: .; V: TRBV6-5; J: TRBJ2-3; D: .; CDR3: CASGRGGSSDTQYF; DNA: TGTGCCAGTGGAAGGGGGGGGAGCTCGGATACGCAGTATTTT
size: .; V: TRBV7-6; J: TRBJ2-3; D: .; CDR3: CASSFSVGDFTDTQYF; DNA: TGTGCCAGCAGCTTTAGTGTGGGAGACTTCACAGATACGCAGTATTTT
size: .; V: TRBV30; J: TRBJ2-2; D: TRBD2; CDR3: CAWRLAAGHGELFF; DNA: TGTGCCTGGAGGCTAGCGGCTGGGCACGGGGAGCTGTTTTTT
size: few; V: TRBV10-2; J: TRBJ1-5; D: .; CDR3: CASKGVGNQPQHF; DNA: TGCGCCAGCAAAGGGGTAGGGAATCAGCCCCAGCATTTT
size: .; V: TRBV6-5; J: TRBJ2-3; D: TRBD1; CDR3: CASSRQGGDTQYF; DNA: TGTGCCAGCAGCCGACAGGGGGGGGATACGCAGTATTTT
size: once; V: TRBV19; J: TRBJ2-3; D: TRBD2; CDR3: CASASGTTDTQYF; DNA: TGTGCCAGTGCTAGCGGGACGACAGATACGCAGTATTTT
size: .; V: TRBV18; J: TRBJ2-1; D: TRBD2; CDR3: CASSLRLADNDQFF; DNA: TGTGCCAGCTCACTCAGACTAGCGGACAATGATCAGTTCTTC
size: once; V: TRBV11-1; J: TRBJ2-3; D: .; CDR3: CASSFSVGIGTDTQYF; DNA: TGTGCCAGCAGCTTTTCGGTGGGGATCGGGACAGATACGCAGTATTTT
size: .; V: TRBV27; J: TRBJ2-2; D: .; CDR3: CASSLWAGEVRELFF; DNA: TGTGCCAGCAGTTTGTGGGCAGGGGAAGTCCGGGAGCTGTTTTTT